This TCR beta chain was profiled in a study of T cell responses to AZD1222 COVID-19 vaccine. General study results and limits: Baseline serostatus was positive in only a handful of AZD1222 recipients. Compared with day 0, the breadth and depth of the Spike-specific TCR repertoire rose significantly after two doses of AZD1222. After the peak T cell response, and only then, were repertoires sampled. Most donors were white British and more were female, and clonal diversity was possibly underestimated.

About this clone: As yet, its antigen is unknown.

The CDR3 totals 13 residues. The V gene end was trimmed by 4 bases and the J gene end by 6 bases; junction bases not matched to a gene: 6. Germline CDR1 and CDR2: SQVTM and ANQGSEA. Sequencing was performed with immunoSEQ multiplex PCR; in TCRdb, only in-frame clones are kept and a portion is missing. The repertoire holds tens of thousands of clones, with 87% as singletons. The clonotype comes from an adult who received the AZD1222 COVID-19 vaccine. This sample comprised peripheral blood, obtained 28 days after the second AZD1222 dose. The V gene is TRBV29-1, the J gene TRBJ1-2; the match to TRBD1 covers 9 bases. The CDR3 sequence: CSVASRDRDGYTF. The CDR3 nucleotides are TGCAGCGTTGCTAGCCGGGACAGGGATGGCTACACCTTC.